This T cell receptor beta chain is from a study of low-dose radiotherapy and immunotherapy resistance in tumors. Study-level background: Every day for four cycles from cycle 1 day 1, patients took 300 mg of oral aspirin.

Time point meaning: before trial treatment. Donors, who were enrolled in a single-arm phase I dose-escalation trial, received nivolumab, ipilimumab, aspirin, low-dose cyclophosphamide and low-dose radiotherapy. V dropped 0 bases and J dropped 4 bases, with 1 base sitting between them. The CDR3 length is 12 residues. The germline gives CDR1 SGHTA, CDR2 FQGNSA. This clonotype was counted ten times or more. TRAV- and TRBV-specific primers primed first-strand cDNA, covering alpha and beta chains. TCRs were put through around 20 PCR cycles of amplification with Phusion. A constant-region primer and the V-primer adapter served as the primer pair. Amplification (by in vitro transcription) was performed on isolated mRNA. Using its own MiXCR run on the reads, TCRdb lists one record per CDR3 protein. The sample has roughly 36,000 distinct CDR3 sequences, around 30% seen once.

The material was PBMCs, obtained before treatment. This chain connects TRBV7-2 to TRBJ1-3; D call uncertain. The receptor was derived from a male donor with gallbladder cancer. The CDR3 DNA sequence: TGTGCCAGCAGCTTAGCGGGAAACACCATATATTTT. Its translation is CASSLAGNTIYF.